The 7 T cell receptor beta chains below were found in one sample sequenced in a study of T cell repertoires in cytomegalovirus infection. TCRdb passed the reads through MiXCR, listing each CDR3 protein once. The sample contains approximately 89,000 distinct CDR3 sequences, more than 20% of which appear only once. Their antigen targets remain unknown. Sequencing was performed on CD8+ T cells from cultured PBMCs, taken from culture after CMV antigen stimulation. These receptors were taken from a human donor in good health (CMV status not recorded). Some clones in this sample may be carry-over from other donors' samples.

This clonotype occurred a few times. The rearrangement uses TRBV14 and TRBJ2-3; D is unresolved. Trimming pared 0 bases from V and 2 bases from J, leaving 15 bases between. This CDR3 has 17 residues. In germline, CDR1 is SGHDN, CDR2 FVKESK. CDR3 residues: CASSQDEQFGFTDTQYF. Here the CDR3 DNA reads TGTGCCAGCAGCCAAGACGAGCAGTTCGGGTTCACAGATACGCAGTATTTT.

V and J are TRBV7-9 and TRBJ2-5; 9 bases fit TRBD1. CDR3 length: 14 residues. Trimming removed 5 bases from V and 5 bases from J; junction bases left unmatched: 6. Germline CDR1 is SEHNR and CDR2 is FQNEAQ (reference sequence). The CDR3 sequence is CASSITGGRETQYF. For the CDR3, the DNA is TGTGCCAGCAGCATTACAGGGGGCCGGGAGACCCAGTACTTC.

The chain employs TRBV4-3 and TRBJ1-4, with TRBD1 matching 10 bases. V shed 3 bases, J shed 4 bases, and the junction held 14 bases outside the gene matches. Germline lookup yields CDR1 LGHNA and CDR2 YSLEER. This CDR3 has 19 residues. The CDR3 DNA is TGCGCCAGCAGCCACCCGGACAGGGGGGGGAAATTAGGTAATGAAAAACTGTTTTTT. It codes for CASSHPDRGGKLGNEKLFF.

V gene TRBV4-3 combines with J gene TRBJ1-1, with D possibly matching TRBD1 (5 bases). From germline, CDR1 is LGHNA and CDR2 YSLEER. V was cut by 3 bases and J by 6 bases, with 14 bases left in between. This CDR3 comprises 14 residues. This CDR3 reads CASSQSWGDAEAFF. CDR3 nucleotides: TGCGCCAGCAGCCAGTCCTGGGGGGACGCTGAAGCTTTCTTT.

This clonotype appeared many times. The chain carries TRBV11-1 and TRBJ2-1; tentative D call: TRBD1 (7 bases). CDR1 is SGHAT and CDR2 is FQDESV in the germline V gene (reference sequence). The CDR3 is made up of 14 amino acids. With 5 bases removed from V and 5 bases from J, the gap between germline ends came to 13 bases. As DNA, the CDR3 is TGTGCCAGCAGCGGAGGGGGCATAAACAATGAGCAGTTCTTC. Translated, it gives CASSGGGINNEQFF. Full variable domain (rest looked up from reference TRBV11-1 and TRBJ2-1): EAEVAQSPRYKITEKSQAVAFWCDPISGHATLYWYRQILGQGPELLVQFQDESVVDDSQLPKDRFSAERLKGVDSTLKIQPAELGDSAMYLCASSGGGINNEQFFGPGTRLTVL.

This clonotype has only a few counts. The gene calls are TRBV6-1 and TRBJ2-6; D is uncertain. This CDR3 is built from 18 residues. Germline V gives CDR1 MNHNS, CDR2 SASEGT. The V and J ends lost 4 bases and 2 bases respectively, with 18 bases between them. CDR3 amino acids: CASSALWAGYAGANVLTF. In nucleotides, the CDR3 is TGTGCCAGCAGTGCCCTTTGGGCAGGTTACGCTGGGGCCAACGTCCTGACTTTC.

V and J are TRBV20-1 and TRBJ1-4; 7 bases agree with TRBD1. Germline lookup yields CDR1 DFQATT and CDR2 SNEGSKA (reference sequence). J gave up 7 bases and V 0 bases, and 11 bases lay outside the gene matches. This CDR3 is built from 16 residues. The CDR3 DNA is TGCAGTGCTAGAGATCGAGGGGGCTGGAATAGTGAAAAACTGTTTTTT. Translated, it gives CSARDRGGWNSEKLFF.